A selection of T cell receptor beta chains follows, all from one sample in a study of blood T cell repertoires in COVID-19. TCRdb keeps only in-frame clones here, not all; method: immunoSEQ multiplex PCR. The sample contains approximately 210,000 clones, 86% of which appear only once. The sequencing sample was made of peripheral blood. The receptors originated from a man aged 30 to 39 who had recovered from COVID-19. CDR3s include the opening cysteine and the closing phenylalanine or tryptophan.

v_gene,CDR3aa
TRBV10-3,CAISDRGSGNTIYF
TRBV27,CASSVSPQGASYEQYF
TRBV2,CASSDGGPGANVLTF
TRBV18,CASSPLRTEDEKLFF
TRBV5-4,CASSLRGRAVMNTEAFF
TRBV2,CASSGGNKETQYF
TRBV7-2,CASSFGTSGNTIYF
TRBV5-8,CASRSSLRETQYF
TRBV3-1/TRBV3-2,CASSQEYSSYEQYF
TRBV5-4,CASSSAGELGTDTQYF
TRBV19,CASSIAVLAERTGTQYF
TRBV12-3/TRBV12-4,CANRDRASF
TRBV2,CASSGRGEGVYTF
TRBV12-3/TRBV12-4,CASSIGPLQPQHF
TRBV2,CASRNREGASQPQHF
TRBV5-4,CASSGTGQGYDEQFF
TRBV5-1,CASSLQSDQPQHF
TRBV25-1,CASSEYQGNTEAFF
TRBV5-1,CASKEGFQTQYF
TRBV7-2,CASSLLAGGGETQYF
TRBV12-5,CASGAGTVTEAFF
TRBV7-9,CASSGVGGGGNQPQHF
TRBV5-1,CASSFRSGGSKNIQYF
TRBV19,CASSIATGGAYEQYF
TRBV4-3,CASSQGKTGDSYEQYF
TRBV6-5,CASTRGTGEYNEQFF
TRBV13,CASSSGTGGTGANVLTF
TRBV7-9,CASSFPTGAYGYTF
TRBV24-1,CATSDLGEGNQPQHF
TRBV7-9,CASSSKPGQGINQPQHF
TRBV5-4,CASSTGSYEQYF
TRBV10-3,CAIRALGTGGEGYTF
TRBV9,CASSVATWSGMGELFF
TRBV10-3,CAIRRAGWSTEAFF
TRBV5-4,CASSFTGGDDQPQHF
TRBV19,CASRQGEFSYGYTF
TRBV3-1/TRBV3-2,CASSQDGGTNTQYF
TRBV19,CASTPARTAPGELFF
TRBV24-1,CATSDIRGTGPNTQYF
TRBV30,CAWTDTEAFF
TRBV5-6,CASSLVLRTDYEQYF
TRBV6-2/TRBV6-3,CASSFSRGETEAFF
TRBV7-2,CASSLARSTDTQYF
TRBV5-1,CASSLPGQLQETQYF
TRBV5-1,CASSRTGTEAFF
TRBV19,CASSIDWDLHSGNTIYF
TRBV30,CAWSGGRWEKLFF
TRBV28,CASSPPPGGSGDTQYF
TRBV4-2,CASSQEGRTNEKLFF
TRBV11-2,CASSFVEVRSYEQYF
TRBV6-5,CASRDYENEQYF
TRBV5-6,CASSLSGGVGNTEAFF
TRBV11-2,CASSGSGEFSGNTIYF
TRBV5-6,CASSATRAGEKLFF
TRBV13,CASSLRQGTGEQYF
TRBV5-6,CASSWSRYEQYF
TRBV3-1/TRBV3-2,CASSQEEGDYGYTF